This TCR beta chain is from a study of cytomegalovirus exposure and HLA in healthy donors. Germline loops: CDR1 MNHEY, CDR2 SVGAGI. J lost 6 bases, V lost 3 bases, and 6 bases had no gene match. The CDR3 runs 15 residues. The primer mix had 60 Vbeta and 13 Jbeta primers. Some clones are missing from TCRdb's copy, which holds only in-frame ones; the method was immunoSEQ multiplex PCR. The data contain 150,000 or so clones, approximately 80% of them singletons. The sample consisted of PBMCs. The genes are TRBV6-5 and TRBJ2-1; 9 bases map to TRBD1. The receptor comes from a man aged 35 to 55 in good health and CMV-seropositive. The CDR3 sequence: CASSYSGQGFNEQFF. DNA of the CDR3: TGTGCCAGCAGTTATTCGGGACAGGGTTTCAATGAGCAGTTCTTC.